Listed here are 19 T cell receptor beta chains from one sample, sequenced in a study of CXCR3-negative and CXCR3-positive naive CD8 T cells. Study-wide findings and caveats: TRB CDR3s were more hydrophobic in CXCR3-positive than in CXCR3-negative naive cells.

Libraries were UMI-labeled 5' RACE TRB cDNA. Using the 5' RACE reads, TCRdb records one entry per CDR3 protein without DNA. The sample's table shows about 130,000 distinct CDR3 sequences. Their target antigens are unknown. Sequencing was performed on naive CXCR3+ CD8+ T cells from blood. Regarding subset: CD45RO-CCR7+CD27+CD95- naive CD8+ T cells expressing CXCR3 (TNR3+). These receptors were collected from a human donor in good health. Some clones in this sample may be carry-over from other donors' samples.

The J gene is TRBJ2-1, the V gene TRBV25-1; TCRdb calls TRBD2, which cannot be checked without DNA. Germline-derived CDR1 and CDR2 are MGHDK and SYGVNS. The CDR3 extends over 17 amino acids. The CDR3 sequence is CASSEYGSGDPYNEQFF.

The chain employs TRBV15 and TRBJ1-2; without DNA, the TCRdb call of TRBD1 cannot be checked. CDR3 length: 14 residues. Germline V lookup: CDR1 LNHNV, CDR2 YYDKDF (reference sequence). CDR3 loop: CATSSTTDSYGYTF.

CDR3 sequence reads: CASSLEVAGKPYNEQFF. The chain recombines TRBV7-8 with TRBJ2-1; TCRdb proposes TRBD1, but this gene call is untestable without DNA. CDR1 is SGHVS and CDR2 is FQNEAQ in the germline V gene. This CDR3 is 17 amino acids long.

This chain's CDR3 is CASSEGGRGGHDEQYF. The J gene is TRBJ2-7, the V gene TRBV2; TCRdb's assignment of TRBD1 cannot be checked, as there is no DNA. This CDR3 is built from 16 residues. Germline values: CDR1 SNHLY, CDR2 FYNNEI.

This chain uses TRBV4-3 with TRBJ1-2. CDR1 and CDR2 from the germline V gene are LGHNA and YSLEER. The CDR3 consists of 17 residues. The CDR3 sequence: CASSQEESGRANYGYTF.

The chain uses TRBV19 and TRBJ2-5; checking the TCRdb D call of TRBD2 is not possible without DNA. The germline V gene has CDR1 LNHDA and CDR2 SQIVND (reference sequence). CDR3 size: 14 residues. CDR3 amino acids: CASSQWRGEETQYF.

The CDR3 sequence is CASSPNGLAGGPVEQFF. The chain couples TRBV5-1 to TRBJ2-1; the D call from TCRdb, TRBD2, cannot be confirmed without DNA. The CDR3 totals 17 residues. The germline CDR1 and CDR2 sequences are SGHRS and YFSETQ.

The V call is TRBV12-3 or TRBV12-4, the J call TRBJ2-5; the D gene TCRdb calls, TRBD1, cannot be checked with no DNA. This CDR3 is 16 amino acids long. The CDR3 protein is CASSFLGPQSQETQYF.

V and J are TRBV12-3 or TRBV12-4 and TRBJ2-5; the D call of TRBD2 rests on TCRdb alone, since no DNA is present to check it. The CDR3 is made up of 15 amino acids. This CDR3 reads CASSLAASGVETQYF.

The chain uses TRBV7-3 and TRBJ2-2; TCRdb lists TRBD1, though no DNA is available to test this call. Germline V lookup: CDR1 SGHTA, CDR2 FQGTGA. The CDR3 is 14 residues long. This chain's CDR3 is CASSGQGRPGELFF.

The chain couples TRBV13 to TRBJ2-7; TCRdb calls TRBD2, which cannot be checked without DNA. The CDR3 has 16 amino acids. From germline, CDR1 is PRHDT and CDR2 FYEKMQ (reference sequence). The CDR3 is CASSLPRGRESYEQYF. Full variable domain (missing parts from reference TRBV13 and TRBJ2-7): AAGVIQSPRHLIKEKRETATLKCYPIPRHDTVYWYQQGPGQDPQFLISFYEKMQSDKGSIPDRFSAQQFSDYHSELNMSSLELGDSALYFCASSLPRGRESYEQYFGPGTRLTVT.

The V call is TRBV5-1, the J call TRBJ2-5. There are 13 residues in the CDR3. Germline V gives CDR1 SGHRS, CDR2 YFSETQ. CDR3: CASSLGLEETQYF. The variable domain in full, completed from reference TRBV5-1 and TRBJ2-5, reads KAGVTQTPRYLIKTRGQQVTLSCSPISGHRSVSWYQQTPGQGLQFLFEYFSETQRNKGNFPGRFSGRQFSNSRSEMNVSTLELGDSALYLCASSLGLEETQYFGPGTRLLVL.

V gene TRBV24-1 combines with J gene TRBJ2-2; TCRdb names TRBD2, which stays unverified in the absence of DNA. Germline CDR1 KGHDR, CDR2 SFDVKD. This CDR3 is built from 16 residues. CDR3 loop: CATSDFGLGDTGELFF.

This sequence joins TRBV2 and TRBJ2-2; TCRdb selects TRBD2, and the lack of DNA leaves this call unchecked. CDR1 is SNHLY, CDR2 FYNNEI, per germline. CDR3 size: 14 residues. This CDR3 reads CASSREGNTGELFF.

The chain couples TRBV7-8 to TRBJ1-2. This CDR3 comprises 14 residues. Germline V gene lookup returns CDR1 SGHVS and CDR2 FQNEAQ. The CDR3 sequence: CASSLVSGENGYTF.

V and J are TRBV2 and TRBJ2-5; as DNA is missing, the TRBD2 call by TCRdb cannot be tested. The CDR3 runs to 20 residues. Germline values: CDR1 SNHLY, CDR2 FYNNEI. The CDR3 loop is CASSEPLLLAGSGSQETQYF.

The CDR3 here is CASSVVDENTEAFF. This sequence joins TRBV9 and TRBJ1-1. This CDR3 has 14 amino acids. The germline V gene encodes CDR1 SGDLS and CDR2 YYNGEE.

This chain links TRBV6-6 with TRBJ2-3; the D gene TCRdb calls, TRBD2, cannot be checked with no DNA. This CDR3 spans 15 amino acids. Germline CDR1 is MNHNY and CDR2 is SVGAGI (reference sequence). The CDR3 loop is CASSYASDHTDTQYF.

The chain uses TRBV2 and TRBJ2-1; TCRdb selects TRBD2, and the lack of DNA leaves this call unchecked. Per germline, CDR1 SNHLY and CDR2 FYNNEI. This CDR3 is 17 amino acids long. The CDR3 here is CASRQKGLAPVMNEQFF.